These T cell receptor beta chains were read from a single sample in a study of OX40 agonist ivuxolimab in advanced cancers. The data were produced by immunoSEQ multiplex PCR, yet TCRdb's version contains in-frame clones alone and is incomplete. The sample holds roughly 61,000 clones, about 90% seen once. The sequencing here drew on CD4+ or CD8+ T cells sorted from blood, taken in a trial of the OX40 agonist ivuxolimab. The origin of the receptors is an adult with an advanced solid tumor such as melanoma, head and neck, liver or kidney cancer. CDR3s include the opening cysteine and the closing phenylalanine or tryptophan. A D gene is named only where the DNA matches it firmly. A row's size may be missing; if present it is once, few, many or a size class.

j_gene: TRBJ1-5
abundance: once
d_gene: TRBD1
v_gene: TRBV16
CDR3aa: CASSQLRGPEQPQHF
CDR3nt: TGTGCCAGCAGCCAACTCAGGGGGCCGGAACAGCCCCAGCATTTT

j_gene: TRBJ2-1
abundance: .
d_gene: .
v_gene: TRBV6-6
CDR3aa: CASSYNEQFF
CDR3nt: TGTGCCAGCAGTTACAATGAGCAGTTCTTC

j_gene: TRBJ1-2
abundance: .
d_gene: .
v_gene: TRBV6-5
CDR3aa: CASRSGTLYGYTF
CDR3nt: TGTGCCAGCAGGTCCGGGACACTCTATGGCTACACCTTC

j_gene: TRBJ2-3
abundance: once
d_gene: TRBD2
v_gene: TRBV6-5
CDR3aa: CASSPYAGGADTQYF
CDR3nt: TGTGCCAGCAGTCCCTACGCGGGAGGGGCAGATACGCAGTATTTT

j_gene: TRBJ2-6
abundance: .
d_gene: .
v_gene: TRBV10-2
CDR3aa: CASSETAIDLPGANVLTF
CDR3nt: TGCGCCAGCAGTGAAACAGCCATCGACCTCCCTGGGGCCAACGTCCTGACTTTC

j_gene: TRBJ2-3
abundance: once
d_gene: .
v_gene: TRBV30
CDR3aa: CAWNRGTGIPDTQYF
CDR3nt: TGTGCCTGGAACCGAGGGACGGGGATCCCAGATACGCAGTATTTT

j_gene: TRBJ1-3
abundance: .
d_gene: .
v_gene: TRBV27
CDR3aa: CASSSRGIDTIYF
CDR3nt: TGTGCCAGCAGTTCCCGGGGGATTGACACCATATATTTT

j_gene: TRBJ2-3
abundance: .
d_gene: TRBD2
v_gene: TRBV5-4
CDR3aa: CASSLRAGEEDTQYF
CDR3nt: TGTGCCAGCAGCTTGCGAGCGGGAGAAGAAGATACGCAGTATTTT

j_gene: TRBJ2-6
abundance: .
d_gene: .
v_gene: TRBV9
CDR3aa: CASSGSPGANVLTF
CDR3nt: TGTGCCAGCAGCGGTAGTCCTGGGGCCAACGTCCTGACTTTC

j_gene: TRBJ1-4
abundance: .
d_gene: .
v_gene: TRBV6-6
CDR3aa: CASSYGYTVFF
CDR3nt: TGTGCCAGCAGTTACGGGTACACGGTGTTTTTT

j_gene: TRBJ1-5
abundance: .
d_gene: .
v_gene: TRBV4-3
CDR3aa: CASSQGLGASQPQHF
CDR3nt: TGCGCCAGCAGCCAAGGGTTGGGGGCGAGTCAGCCCCAGCATTTT

j_gene: TRBJ1-5
abundance: .
d_gene: TRBD1
v_gene: TRBV19
CDR3aa: CASSIGTGFQPQHF
CDR3nt: TGTGCCAGTAGTATCGGGACAGGGTTTCAGCCCCAGCATTTT

j_gene: TRBJ1-3
abundance: .
d_gene: .
v_gene: TRBV27
CDR3aa: CASSFSGVAGNTIYF
CDR3nt: TGTGCCAGCAGTTTCTCGGGGGTGGCTGGAAACACCATATATTTT

j_gene: TRBJ2-1
abundance: .
d_gene: .
v_gene: TRBV28
CDR3aa: CAGCGTSDNEQFF
CDR3nt: TGTGCCGGATGCGGGACTTCTGACAATGAGCAGTTCTTC

j_gene: TRBJ1-2
abundance: .
d_gene: .
v_gene: TRBV9
CDR3aa: CASSPTFGLTYGYTF
CDR3nt: TGTGCCAGCAGCCCGACGTTTGGGCTCACCTATGGCTACACCTTC

j_gene: TRBJ2-2
abundance: .
d_gene: .
v_gene: TRBV30
CDR3aa: CAWREDSPRELFF
CDR3nt: TGTGCCTGGAGGGAGGACAGCCCCCGGGAGCTGTTTTTT

j_gene: TRBJ1-5
abundance: .
d_gene: .
v_gene: TRBV5-6
CDR3aa: CASSAGDSNQPQHF
CDR3nt: TGTGCCAGCAGCGCAGGGGATAGCAATCAGCCCCAGCATTTT

j_gene: TRBJ1-6
abundance: once
d_gene: .
v_gene: TRBV28
CDR3aa: CASSLPGGNSPLHF
CDR3nt: TGTGCCAGCAGTTTACCGGGCGGTAATTCACCCCTCCACTTT

j_gene: TRBJ2-5
abundance: .
d_gene: TRBD1
v_gene: TRBV7-8
CDR3aa: CASSIDRGETQYF
CDR3nt: TGTGCCAGCAGCATCGACAGGGGAGAGACCCAGTACTTC

j_gene: TRBJ1-3
abundance: .
d_gene: .
v_gene: TRBV9
CDR3aa: CASSVSNGNTIYF
CDR3nt: TGTGCCAGCAGCGTATCGAATGGAAACACCATATATTTT